The 28 T cell receptor beta chains in this list originate from one sample, sequenced in a study of T cell repertoires in cytomegalovirus infection. TCRdb reprocessed the reads with MiXCR, giving one entry per CDR3 protein. The sample comprises some 480,000 distinct CDR3 sequences, around 35% of which are singletons, and around a sixth rests with the top ten. These receptors' targets are unknown. Sequencing was performed on cultured PBMCs, taken from culture after CMV antigen stimulation. These receptors all stem from a human donor in good health (CMV status not recorded). Some clones in this sample may be carry-over from other donors' samples.

This clonotype was found a few times. The chain joins TRBV4-1 to TRBJ2-7; D is unresolved. This CDR3 spans 14 amino acids. The germline gives CDR1 MGHRA, CDR2 YSYEKL. Trimming removed 0 bases at V and 4 bases at J, with 10 bases between. This chain's CDR3 is CASSQDLGLYEQYF. CDR3 bases: TGCGCCAGCAGCCAAGATCTTGGCCTTTACGAGCAGTACTTC.

The chain couples TRBV7-6 to TRBJ2-4; D not resolved. Trimming stripped 3 bases from V and 5 bases from J, with 5 bases between. CDR1 is SGHVS, CDR2 FNYEAQ, per germline. This CDR3 has 12 residues. The CDR3 nucleotides are TGTGCCAGCAGCTTCCCCCAAAACATTCAGTACTTC. As protein: CASSFPQNIQYF.

In its sample, this clonotype was seen a few times. The chain uses TRBV29-1 and TRBJ2-1, with 7 bases lining up with TRBD1. CDR3 size: 14 residues. The J segment lost 6 bases and the V segment lost 1 base, leaving 6 bases of the junction unmatched. Looked up from germline, CDR1 is SQVTM and CDR2 is ANQGSEA. CDR3 residues: CSVEGRGQINEQFF. The CDR3 coding sequence is TGCAGCGTTGAAGGCCGGGGACAGATCAATGAGCAGTTCTTC.

This clonotype appeared many times. The gene calls are TRBV7-3 and TRBJ2-1, with D perhaps TRBD1 (6 bases). Germline CDR1 SGHTA, CDR2 FQGTGA. Trimming left V 6 bases short and J 9 bases short, with 15 bases between. CDR3 size: 13 residues. CDR3 sequence: CASSLVGAREQFF. The CDR3 region has the DNA TGTGCCAGCAGTTTGGTGGGGGCACGTGAGCAGTTCTTC.

This clonotype rates as large (0.1 to 1%). The chain couples TRBV7-9 to TRBJ2-3; 10 positions agree with TRBD2. Germline lookup yields CDR1 SEHNR and CDR2 FQNEAQ (reference sequence). The J segment lost 2 bases and the V segment lost 3 bases, leaving 11 bases of the junction unmatched. CDR3 size: 18 residues. CDR3 region: CASSFGTGTSELTDTQYF. In DNA form, the CDR3 reads TGTGCCAGCAGCTTTGGGACCGGGACTAGCGAACTCACAGATACGCAGTATTTT. Filled out from reference TRBV7-9 and TRBJ2-3, the complete variable domain reads DTGVSQNPRHKITKRGQNVTFRCDPISEHNRLYWYRQTLGQGPEFLTYFQNEAQLEKSRLLSDRFSAERPKGSFSTLEIQRTEQGDSAMYLCASSFGTGTSELTDTQYFGPGTRLTVL.

This clonotype was observed at least ten times. The CDR3 DNA reads as TGTGCCAGCACCAAAAAAAGGGGGGACGGCTACACCTTC. It is translated as CASTKKRGDGYTF. The rearrangement joins TRBV7-2 to TRBJ1-2, with D possibly TRBD1 on 6 matching bases. Germline-derived CDR1 and CDR2 are SGHTA and FQGNSA. The CDR3 consists of 13 residues. V was cut by 7 bases and J by 8 bases, with 17 bases left in between.

This clonotype was counted only a few times. V usage is TRBV7-3 and J usage is TRBJ2-5; D gene uncertain. Germline V CDR1 and CDR2: SGHTA, FQGTGA. Trimming pared 5 bases from V and 4 bases from J, leaving 17 bases between. The CDR3 totals 15 residues. CDR3 DNA: TGTGCCAGCAGCAAGGACGCAACGGTCGGAGAGACCCAGTACTTC. It encodes CASSKDATVGETQYF.

This clonotype was detected many times. The V and J genes are TRBV7-2 and TRBJ2-3, with 12 nucleotides matching TRBD2. Germline trimming cut 5 bases from V and 3 bases from J; bases unmatched to any gene: 6. The CDR3 has 16 residues. Germline CDR1 reads SGHTA; CDR2 reads FQGNSA. The CDR3 reads CASSPRTSGTTDTQYF. The CDR3 DNA reads TGTGCCAGCAGCCCACGGACTAGCGGGACTACAGATACGCAGTATTTT.

The chain has TRBV4-1 and TRBJ1-1; D possibly corresponds to TRBD1 (5 bases). V lost 0 bases and J lost 11, with 13 bases in between. In germline, CDR1 is MGHRA, CDR2 YSYEKL. CDR3 length equals 13 residues. The CDR3 here is CASSQDWDHKAFF. CDR3 nucleotide sequence: TGCGCCAGCAGCCAAGATTGGGACCACAAGGCTTTCTTT.

Concerning this clonotype itself: A read error may account for a junction end that differs from germline. V and J are TRBV7-2 and TRBJ2-3; 7 nucleotides line up with TRBD2. From germline, CDR1 is SGHTA and CDR2 FQGNSA. The CDR3 has 15 residues. Here the CDR3 DNA reads TGTGCCGGCAGCTTTTCGGGAGGACCCACAGATACGCAGTATTTT. Translating it yields CAGSFSGGPTDTQYF.

The chain has TRBV6-5 and TRBJ2-1; tentative D call: TRBD2 (6 bases). Germline loops: CDR1 MNHEY, CDR2 SVGAGI. This CDR3 spans 17 amino acids. The V end lost 1 base, the J end lost 7 bases, and 20 bases lay between the germline ends. The CDR3 loop reads CASSYLRGTAEGNEQFF. The CDR3 DNA follows: TGTGCCAGCAGTTACTTGCGGGGTACGGCTGAGGGAAATGAGCAGTTCTTC.

This clonotype occurred a few times. This sequence joins TRBV20-1 and TRBJ1-5; D might be TRBD1 (5 bases). The CDR3 consists of 15 residues. The V end was cut by 2 bases, the J end by 4 bases, with 15 bases between. Germline V gene sequence: CDR1 DFQATT, CDR2 SNEGSKA (reference sequence). CDR3: CSARPSGIRNQPQHF. The CDR3 bases are TGCAGTGCTAGACCGTCAGGGATTCGGAATCAGCCCCAGCATTTT.

This clonotype turned up a few times. DNA of the CDR3: TGTGCCAGCAGCTTAGCGCAAGGGCCCGCGGTATATTTT. Translation: CASSLAQGPAVYF. The gene calls are TRBV7-2 and TRBJ1-3; D is unresolved. Germline V gives CDR1 SGHTA, CDR2 FQGNSA. There are 13 residues in the CDR3. V was pared by 0 bases and J by 14 bases, with 14 bases between.

The V call is TRBV6-1, the J call TRBJ2-7, with 16 nucleotides matching TRBD2. V lost 8 bases, J lost 0 bases, and 10 bases stayed unmatched. The CDR3 runs to 18 residues. Germline CDR1 reads MNHNS; CDR2 reads SASEGT. The CDR3 DNA is TGTGCCAGCGCCCCCGGGACTAGCGGGAGGGCCAACTCCTACGAGCAGTACTTC. Amino acids: CASAPGTSGRANSYEQYF.

The V and J genes are TRBV30 and TRBJ2-2, with D maybe TRBD1 (6 bases). The CDR3 has 14 residues. The V end lost 4 bases, the J end lost 1 base, and 10 bases lay between the germline ends. Per the germline V gene, CDR1 is GTSNPN and CDR2 is SVGIG (reference sequence). The CDR3 region has the DNA TGTGCCTGGACCGGCAGGGGGAACACCGGGGAGCTGTTTTTT. This sequence encodes CAWTGRGNTGELFF. The full variable domain, its missing parts supplied by reference TRBV30 and TRBJ2-2, is SQTIHQWPATLVQPVGSPLSLECTVEGTSNPNLYWYRQAAGRGLQLLFYSVGIGQISSEVPQNLSASRPQDRQFILSSKKLLLSDSGFYLCAWTGRGNTGELFFGEGSRLTVL.

This clonotype showed up just a few times. The chain combines TRBV6-2 or TRBV6-3 with TRBJ2-7; D gene uncertain. The V gene's germline CDR1 is MNHEY and CDR2 SVGEGT. With 2 bases removed from V and 5 bases from J, the gap between germline ends came to 10 bases. The CDR3 has 13 residues. CDR3 sequence reads: CASSYAALHEQYF. In DNA form, the CDR3 reads TGTGCCAGCAGTTACGCCGCGTTGCACGAGCAGTACTTC.

This clonotype was counted only a few times. The V and J genes are TRBV7-2 and TRBJ2-3; D uncertain. Germline CDR1 reads SGHTA; CDR2 reads FQGNSA. V was shortened by 5 bases and J by 1 base, with 10 bases between the two germline ends. CDR3 length: 14 amino acids. This chain's CDR3 is CASSRFIGTDTQYF. The CDR3 DNA is TGTGCCAGCAGCCGTTTTATAGGCACAGATACGCAGTATTTT.

The chain couples TRBV5-1 to TRBJ2-5, with 11 nucleotides matching TRBD2. The V segment lost 1 base and the J segment 4 bases; nucleotides outside the gene matches: 9. The CDR3 has 17 residues. Germline V lookup: CDR1 SGHRS, CDR2 YFSETQ. CDR3 coding DNA: TGCGCCAGCAGCTTGAATATGCTAGCGGGAGGAACAGAGACCCAGTACTTC. It codes for CASSLNMLAGGTETQYF.

The CDR3 spells CASSRYRGPTRSQYF. The CDR3 DNA reads TGTGCCAGCAGCCGCTACAGGGGGCCCACTAGATCCCAGTACTTC. The chain combines TRBV7-9 with TRBJ2-5, with 9 bases matching TRBD1. V gave up 5 bases and J gave up 9 bases; unmatched junction bases: 13. Germline V CDR1 and CDR2: SEHNR, FQNEAQ (reference sequence). This CDR3 has 15 amino acids.

V and J are TRBV29-1 and TRBJ2-3; D is uncertain. The CDR3 sequence is 15 residues long. CDR1 is SQVTM, CDR2 ANQGSEA, per germline. V was shortened by 2 bases and J by 0 bases, with 12 bases between the two germline ends. CDR3 in DNA: TGCAGCGTTGAAATAGGGCTACGAAGCACAGATACGCAGTATTTT. Residues: CSVEIGLRSTDTQYF.

The CDR3 DNA is TGTGCCAGCAGGGTACAGGGGGCCTTGTCCTATGGCTACACCTTC. This sequence encodes CASRVQGALSYGYTF. This rearrangement joins TRBV5-3 to TRBJ1-2; 9 bases fit TRBD1. TRBV5-3 is an ORF, with its function uncertain. The CDR3 extends over 15 amino acids. Unmatched junction bases numbered 12, after V lost 8 bases and J lost 4 bases.

The V call is TRBV6-2 or TRBV6-3, the J call TRBJ2-7; no reliable D call. Trimming pared 3 bases from V and 6 bases from J, leaving 6 bases between. Germline V gene data show CDR1 as MNHEY and CDR2 as SVGEGT. The CDR3 totals 11 residues. In nucleotides, the CDR3 is TGTGCCAGCAGTTATCTGTTCGAGCAGTACTTC. This sequence encodes CASSYLFEQYF.

This clonotype was observed a handful of times. V is TRBV19 and J is TRBJ2-1; tentatively, D is TRBD1 or TRBD2 (5 bases each). The CDR3 spans 15 residues. CDR1 is LNHDA, CDR2 SQIVND, per germline (reference sequence). Trimming took 4 bases from V and 6 from J, leaving 16 bases between them. DNA for the CDR3: TGTGCCAGTAGTACTTCCGGGACCGTGGGCAATGAGCAGTTCTTC. It yields the protein CASSTSGTVGNEQFF.

The J gene is TRBJ1-1, the V gene TRBV27; D remains ambiguous. In germline, CDR1 is MNHEY, CDR2 SMNVEV (reference sequence). V lost 3 bases and J 4 bases, leaving 12 bases between the germline ends. There are 14 residues in the CDR3. The CDR3: CASSFRSRGTEAFF. The CDR3 region has the DNA TGTGCCAGCAGTTTTAGATCCCGGGGCACTGAAGCTTTCTTT.

The chain employs TRBV12-3 or TRBV12-4 and TRBJ2-5, with 7 bases aligning to TRBD1. Trimming at V came to 3 bases and at J to 1 base, leaving 8 bases not matched to a gene. The CDR3 extends over 16 amino acids. CDR3 residues: CASSFPRRTGQETQYF. The CDR3 nucleotides are TGTGCCAGCAGTTTCCCTCGCCGGACAGGCCAAGAGACCCAGTACTTC.

This chain connects TRBV7-3 to TRBJ2-1, with D perhaps given as TRBD1 or TRBD2 (5 bases each). The V end lost 1 base, the J end lost 0 bases, and 10 bases lay between the germline ends. CDR3 size: 16 residues. Germline-derived CDR1 and CDR2 are SGHTA and FQGTGA. Here the CDR3 DNA reads TGTGCCAGCAGCTTAAGGGGACCCCGCTCCTACAATGAGCAGTTCTTC. Amino acids: CASSLRGPRSYNEQFF.

This rearrangement joins TRBV4-3 to TRBJ2-1; the match to TRBD2 covers 10 bases. The germline V gene has CDR1 LGHNA and CDR2 YSLEER. This CDR3 contains 14 residues. J lost 9 bases, V lost 6 bases, and 8 bases had no gene match. CDR3 sequence reads: CASRPGLALGEQFF. CDR3 sequence (DNA): TGCGCCAGCAGACCGGGACTAGCGTTGGGTGAGCAGTTCTTC.

The sample holds many counts of this clonotype. The gene calls are TRBV29-1 and TRBJ2-7, with 8 positions matching TRBD2. From germline, CDR1 is SQVTM and CDR2 ANQGSEA. Unmatched junction bases numbered 8, after V lost 0 bases and J lost 4 bases. The CDR3 consists of 15 residues. This CDR3 is CSVEDRSGRGYEQYF. The DNA of the CDR3 is TGCAGCGTTGAAGATCGATCCGGGAGGGGTTACGAGCAGTACTTC.